One T cell receptor beta chain is described in this entry. Its target is not known. The germline V gene encodes CDR1 MNHEY and CDR2 SVGEGT. This CDR3 has 15 amino acids. The V end lost 2 bases, the J end lost 1 base, and 10 bases lay between the germline ends. These data come from a study of T cell repertoires in cytomegalovirus infection. TCRdb re-called the reads with MiXCR, one entry per CDR3 protein. Among a few hundred thousand distinct CDR3 sequences listed, about 25% were seen once. The source material was cultured PBMCs, sampled from culture after CMV antigen stimulation. The TCR sequence derives from a human donor in good health (CMV status not recorded). Some clones in this sample may be carry-over from other donors' samples. The rearrangement uses TRBV6-2 or TRBV6-3 and TRBJ2-3; no clear D gene. CDR3 residues: CASSYPHEGTDTQYF. CDR3 coding DNA: TGTGCCAGCAGTTACCCTCACGAGGGCACAGATACGCAGTATTTT.